The text below deals with one TCR beta chain. The CDR3 has 14 amino acids. With 6 bases removed from V and 4 bases from J, the gap between germline ends came to 12 bases. CDR1 and CDR2 (germline): SEHNR, FQNEAQ (reference sequence). This record comes from a study of long-term antiretroviral therapy in people with HIV. An immunoSEQ assay, version v3.0, was performed at survey level. TCRdb's table, derived via immunoSEQ multiplex PCR, lists solely in-frame clones and lacks some. In the table there are roughly 28,000 clones, 88% of which are singletons. This TCR derives from a woman younger than 35 with HIV. This rearrangement joins TRBV7-9 to TRBJ1-4; D gene uncertain. Sample: unsorted PBMCs, taken 0.5 years after starting antiretroviral therapy. CDR3 residues: CASSLGLFNEKLFF. In DNA form, the CDR3 reads TGTGCCAGCAGTCTAGGGTTGTTTAATGAAAAACTGTTTTTT.